These 26 T cell receptor beta chains were all obtained from the same sample, sequenced in a study of blood T cell repertoires in COVID-19. Assay: immunoSEQ multiplex PCR; the TCRdb copy retains only in-frame clones and omits some. The sample includes 95,000 to 150,000 clones, 80% to 85% seen only once; the top ten take 3.5% to 4.5%. Sequencing input: peripheral blood. The receptors derive from a woman between 50 and 59 years old with acute or convalescent COVID-19.

V gene TRBV5-4 combines with J gene TRBJ2-7; 8 bases are a match to TRBD2. V shed 0 bases and J 0 bases; nucleotides not matched to a gene: 5. The germline gives CDR1 SGHNT, CDR2 YYREEE (reference sequence). The CDR3 contains 16 residues. CDR3 region: CASSLGAGVSSYEQYF. CDR3 nucleotides: TGTGCCAGCAGCTTGGGAGCGGGAGTTTCCTCCTACGAGCAGTACTTC.

This clone was seen a few times. The rearrangement links TRBV4-2 to TRBJ1-1, with 7 bases identical to TRBD1. V gave up 5 bases and J gave up 5 bases; unmatched junction bases: 8. The germline V gene encodes CDR1 LGHNA and CDR2 YNFKEQ. The CDR3 length is 14 residues. Here the CDR3 DNA reads TGTGCCAGCAGCGCGAACAGGGGCCGGACTGAAGCTTTCTTT. Its protein is CASSANRGRTEAFF.

V is TRBV28 and J is TRBJ1-3; a weak D match, TRBD1 (5 bases). V shed 9 bases and J shed 8 bases, with 14 bases lying between them. Germline CDR1 reads MDHEN; CDR2 reads SYDVKM. The CDR3 totals 12 residues. The CDR3 loop reads CASGGTADTIYF. DNA for the CDR3: TGTGCCAGTGGGGGGACTGCGGACACCATATATTTT.

This chain links TRBV6-5 with TRBJ2-7, with 8 bases aligning to TRBD2. From germline, CDR1 is MNHEY and CDR2 SVGAGI. The V segment lost 10 bases and the J segment 4 bases; nucleotides outside the gene matches: 3. This CDR3 contains 11 residues. The CDR3 DNA reads as TGTGCCACCTCGGGGGGGTACGAGCAGTACTTC. It translates to CATSGGYEQYF.

The rearrangement joins TRBV3-1 (or the pseudogene TRBV3-2) to TRBJ1-2; D uncertain. The CDR3 runs 13 residues. From germline, CDR1 is LGHDT and CDR2 YNNKEL (reference sequence). Trimming removed 4 bases from V and 0 bases from J, with 6 bases in between. The CDR3 nucleotides read TGTGCCAGCAGCCCTAGAGCTAACTATGGCTACACCTTC. This gives the protein CASSPRANYGYTF.

The chain is built from TRBV5-4 and TRBJ1-4, with a weak D call TRBD1 (6 bases). The length of the CDR3 is 15 residues. Per germline, CDR1 SGHNT and CDR2 YYREEE (reference sequence). V was pared by 4 bases and J by 3 bases, with 13 bases between. The CDR3 loop reads CASSNQGPPNEKLFF. For the CDR3, the DNA is TGTGCCAGCAGCAACCAGGGGCCCCCTAATGAAAAACTGTTTTTT.

The chain has TRBV30 and TRBJ2-7; maybe TRBD1 (5 bases). The CDR3 is 12 residues long. Germline CDR1 and CDR2: GTSNPN and SVGIG (reference sequence). V was pared by 4 bases and J by 2 bases, with 9 bases between. CDR3 nucleotide sequence: TGTGCCTGGACAGGGCAAACCTACGAGCAGTACTTC. Amino acid sequence: CAWTGQTYEQYF.

This clone was seen only once. The chain combines TRBV7-2 with TRBJ1-2; D unclear. Germline CDR1 SGHTA, CDR2 FQGNSA. CDR3 length: 14 residues. V was shortened by 0 bases and J by 2 bases, with 7 bases between the two germline ends. Written as DNA, the CDR3 is TGTGCCAGCAGCTTAGCTGGGCAGAACTATGGCTACACCTTC. Translation gives CASSLAGQNYGYTF.

J is TRBJ2-1 and V is TRBV4-1; 10 bases line up with TRBD2. CDR1 and CDR2 from the germline V gene are MGHRA and YSYEKL. Trimming at V came to 5 bases and at J to 3 bases, leaving 7 bases not matched to a gene. This CDR3 is built from 16 residues. The CDR3 region has the DNA TGCGCCAGCAGCGATGAGCGGGGGGGCCTCTACAATGAGCAGTTCTTC. Protein: CASSDERGGLYNEQFF.

The table lists this clone with a few counts. The chain carries TRBV7-9 and TRBJ2-7, with TRBD2 matching 9 bases. The CDR3 extends over 14 amino acids. V lost 5 bases and J lost 2; bases outside the gene matches: 4. CDR1 and CDR2 (germline): SEHNR, FQNEAQ (reference sequence). Written as DNA, the CDR3 is TGTGCCAGCAGCCCTAGCGGGGTTACCTACGAGCAGTACTTC. The encoded protein is CASSPSGVTYEQYF.

This clone showed up just once. V is TRBV6-5 and J is TRBJ1-6, with no clear D. CDR1 is MNHEY and CDR2 is SVGAGI in the germline V gene. The V end was cut by 6 bases, the J end by 7 bases, with 7 bases between. There are 12 residues in the CDR3. The CDR3 sequence is CASRGRNSPLHF. DNA for the CDR3: TGTGCCAGCAGGGGCCGGAATTCACCCCTCCACTTT.

This clone was counted a few times. The J gene is TRBJ1-3, the V gene TRBV14; D may be TRBD1 (5 bases). The CDR3 runs to 16 residues. V dropped 4 bases and J dropped 3 bases, with 16 bases sitting between them. Germline CDR1 and CDR2: SGHDN and FVKESK. The CDR3, as DNA: TGTGCCAGCAGCCCCCAAAGGGGAGGGCGTGGAAACACCATATATTTT. It codes for CASSPQRGGRGNTIYF.

This chain links TRBV6-5 with TRBJ1-5, with a weak D call TRBD1 (5 bases). CDR3 length equals 15 residues. V lost 6 bases and J lost 6, with 18 bases in between. Germline V gives CDR1 MNHEY, CDR2 SVGAGI. CDR3: CASRLGTGEGQPQHF. The CDR3 bases are TGTGCCAGCAGATTGGGTACGGGGGAAGGTCAGCCCCAGCATTTT.

This chain joins TRBV7-2 and TRBJ1-6, with TRBD1 matching over 7 bases. Germline V gene data show CDR1 as SGHTA and CDR2 as FQGNSA. There are 18 residues in the CDR3. V lost 4 bases, J lost 2 bases, and 11 bases stayed unmatched. The CDR3 spells CASSSGYRGLTYNSPLHF. The CDR3 DNA reads as TGTGCCAGCAGCTCCGGGTACAGGGGATTAACCTATAATTCACCCCTCCACTTT. Full variable domain (rest looked up from reference TRBV7-2 and TRBJ1-6): GAGVSQSPSNKVTEKGKDVELRCDPISGHTALYWYRQSLGQGLEFLIYFQGNSAPDKSGLPSDRFSAERTGGSVSTLTIQRTQQEDSAVYLCASSSGYRGLTYNSPLHFGNGTRLTVT.

This clone was found once. This chain links TRBV24-1 with TRBJ1-5; no firm D call. Trimming took 9 bases from V and 5 from J, leaving 16 bases between them. Germline CDR1 is KGHDR and CDR2 is SFDVKD. CDR3 length equals 14 residues. CDR3 in amino acids: CATAPSQSHQPQHF. The CDR3 region has the DNA TGTGCCACCGCCCCGTCACAGTCCCATCAGCCCCAGCATTTT.

Details on this clone: The junction does not match germline at one end; this may be a read error. The chain uses TRBV2 and TRBJ1-6; D possibly corresponds to TRBD1 (6 bases). The CDR3 contains 16 residues. Germline CDR1 and CDR2: SNHLY and FYNNEI. In nucleotides, the CDR3 is TGTGCCAGCAGTGAAGGCAGGGTCTTTGATGGGACACCCTTCCACTTT. The encoded protein is CASSEGRVFDGTPFHF.

The V and J genes are TRBV24-1 and TRBJ2-2; 8 nucleotides align to TRBD2. Germline lookup yields CDR1 KGHDR and CDR2 SFDVKD. V lost 4 bases to trimming and J lost 5 bases; unmatched junction nucleotides: 8. This CDR3 has 16 amino acids. The chain's CDR3 is CATSDAGTSSTGELFF. The CDR3 nucleotides are TGTGCCACCAGTGACGCCGGGACTAGTTCTACCGGGGAGCTGTTTTTT.

V and J are TRBV7-2 and TRBJ2-7; 8 bases match TRBD2. The junction had 14 bases not matched to a gene; V was cut back by 5 bases and J by 5 bases. CDR1 SGHTA and CDR2 FQGNSA come from the germline V gene. The length of the CDR3 is 16 residues. Written as DNA, the CDR3 is TGTGCCAGCAGCCGGTCTATGAGCGGGAGTCGCCACGAGCAGTACTTC. This encodes CASSRSMSGSRHEQYF. Supplemented by reference TRBV7-2 and TRBJ2-7, the full variable domain reads GAGVSQSPSNKVTEKGKDVELRCDPISGHTALYWYRQSLGQGLEFLIYFQGNSAPDKSGLPSDRFSAERTGGSVSTLTIQRTQQEDSAVYLCASSRSMSGSRHEQYFGPGTRLTVT.

The V gene is TRBV28, the J gene TRBJ1-5; D is unresolved. V was pared by 7 bases and J by 2 bases, with 21 bases between. Germline V gives CDR1 MDHEN, CDR2 SYDVKM. CDR3 length: 17 amino acids. In DNA, the CDR3 is TGTGCCAGCACCCCAGCGGGCCTTGAGAGGGGCAATCAGCCCCAGCATTTT. It yields the protein CASTPAGLERGNQPQHF.

This sequence joins TRBV28 and TRBJ2-1, with 8 bases aligning to TRBD2. The junction had 1 base not matched to a gene; V was cut back by 3 bases and J by 3 bases. Germline V gene data show CDR1 as MDHEN and CDR2 as SYDVKM. The CDR3 length is 14 residues. The CDR3 nucleotides read TGTGCCAGCAGTTTGGCGGGGGGCTACAATGAGCAGTTCTTC. Translated, it gives CASSLAGGYNEQFF. The whole variable domain, remainder taken from reference TRBV28 and TRBJ2-1, is DVKVTQSSRYLVKRTGEKVFLECVQDMDHENMFWYRQDPGLGLRLIYFSYDVKMKEKGDIPEGYSVSREKKERFSLILESASTNQTSMYLCASSLAGGYNEQFFGPGTRLTVL.

This rearrangement joins TRBV27 to TRBJ1-2; 7 bases align to TRBD1. The CDR3 totals 14 residues. The germline gives CDR1 MNHEY, CDR2 SMNVEV (reference sequence). Trimming cost V 5 bases and J 7 bases; bases outside gene matches: 10. The CDR3 region is CASSLRDSWGGYTF. The DNA of the CDR3 is TGTGCCAGCAGTCTCCGGGACAGTTGGGGTGGCTACACCTTC.

CDR3 sequence: CASSYQGTQPQHF. CDR3 DNA sequence: TGTGCCAGCAGCTACCAGGGGACTCAGCCCCAGCATTTT. The rearrangement joins TRBV6-6 to TRBJ1-5, with D tentatively TRBD1 (6 bases). This CDR3 region has 13 residues. Germline V gene lookup returns CDR1 MNHNY and CDR2 SVGAGI (reference sequence). V lost 6 bases and J lost 6, with 12 bases in between.

The rearrangement joins TRBV10-1 to TRBJ2-1; 9 nucleotides match TRBD1. The J segment lost 10 bases and the V segment lost 8 bases, leaving 3 bases of the junction unmatched. CDR1 WNHNN and CDR2 SYGVQD come from the germline V gene (reference sequence). This CDR3 is built from 11 residues. DNA for the CDR3: TGCGCCAGCGGGACAGGGTGGGAGCAGTTCTTC. It is translated as CASGTGWEQFF.

V and J are TRBV28 and TRBJ1-2; D uncertain. The V end was cut by 3 bases, the J end by 4 bases, with 18 bases between. The germline V gene encodes CDR1 MDHEN and CDR2 SYDVKM. The CDR3 contains 16 residues. Written as DNA, the CDR3 is TGTGCCAGCAGTTTGAAGGGCGGGTCAACAAGCTATGGCTACACCTTC. It yields the protein CASSLKGGSTSYGYTF.

The gene calls are TRBV11-1 and TRBJ1-1; D gene unclear. CDR1 is SGHAT and CDR2 is FQDESV in the germline V gene (reference sequence). CDR3 size: 12 residues. Trimming left V 6 bases short and J 0 bases short, with 5 bases between. The CDR3 nucleotides read TGTGCCAGCAGGTATATGAACACTGAAGCTTTCTTT. It specifies CASRYMNTEAFF.

The J gene is TRBJ2-1, the V gene TRBV13; TRBD1 agrees at 9 bases. The V gene's germline CDR1 is PRHDT and CDR2 FYEKMQ (reference sequence). The CDR3 extends over 15 amino acids. Germline trimming cut 10 bases from V and 8 bases from J; bases unmatched to any gene: 15. In DNA form, the CDR3 reads TGTGCCACAAGGACCAGGACAGGGGAGCAGGATGAGCAGTTCTTC. It specifies CATRTRTGEQDEQFF.